This entry is about one T cell receptor beta chain. What it binds is unknown. V lost 2 bases and J 1 base, leaving 6 bases between the germline ends. This CDR3 is built from 13 residues. Germline V gene sequence: CDR1 SGHDT, CDR2 YYEEEE. This specimen belongs to a study of metastatic and nonmetastatic thyroid tumors. Study information: Repertoires were compared across blood and tumor or nodule tissue from malignant and benign thyroid patients. General study results and limits: Compared with benign nodules, malignant thyroid tumors were reported to have significantly higher TCR beta diversity in both blood and tumor.

There were no patients who had received any treatment before thyroid surgery. Original data processing: Variation in CDR3 across clinicopathological groups served as the basis for constructing a distant-metastasis classifier in papillary thyroid cancer. TCRdb re-clonotyped the PCR reads through MiXCR. TCRdb's processing, not the authors', yielded these V and J calls. The sample lists under 100,000 clones, around 7.8% seen once, with approximately 8.8% in the top ten. The J gene is TRBJ1-2, the V gene TRBV5-6; D uncertain. The sample comprised blood. The receptor was isolated from a female donor with papillary thyroid cancer or a benign thyroid nodule (not recorded which). Some clones in this sample may be carry-over from other donors' samples. The CDR3 bases are TGTGCCAGCAGCTTCTCAAATAACTATGGCTACACCTTC. This gives the protein CASSFSNNYGYTF.